This TCR beta chain is drawn from a study of OX40 agonist ivuxolimab in advanced cancers. Study-wide findings and caveats: Specificity for antigen went undetermined in the expanded peripheral T cells. At 0.1 to 3.0 mg/kg and by week 6, clonal expansion occurred in CD4+ and CD8+ blood T cells.

This clone occurred a few times. Its antigen remains unknown. Profiled with immunoSEQ multiplex PCR; TCRdb holds only in-frame clones, not every one. The sample comprises over 75,000 clones, around 87% of which are singletons, and about 4.7% rests with the top ten. This CDR3 contains 15 residues. Germline values: CDR1 SGHTS, CDR2 YDEGEE. The V end lost 2 bases, the J end lost 0 bases, and 11 bases lay between the germline ends. The V call is TRBV5-8, the J call TRBJ1-1; tentative D call: TRBD1 (5 bases). Material: CD4+ or CD8+ T cells sorted from blood, obtained in a trial of the OX40 agonist ivuxolimab. The sequence was collected from an adult with an advanced solid tumor such as melanoma, head and neck, liver or kidney cancer. For the CDR3, the DNA is TGTGCCAGCAGCTTTACTGGGACCATGAACACTGAAGCTTTCTTT. Amino acid sequence: CASSFTGTMNTEAFF.